The entry that follows covers one TCR beta chain sequence. Per the original methods: Amplification of reference gene primers was used by the study to estimate nucleated cell counts. The data were produced by immunoSEQ multiplex PCR, yet TCRdb's version contains in-frame clones alone and is incomplete. The V and J calls and clone size were taken over from that table, and D and trimming were inferred from the DNA. Among roughly 250,000 clones, around four fifths were seen once, and the ten largest hold around 3.5%. The data belong to a study of blood T cell repertoires in COVID-19. Living in roughly 25 US areas, the participants were between roughly 18 and 89 years of age. The specimen sequenced was PBMCs or T cells enriched from blood (not recorded which). The sequence was obtained from a middle-aged woman who had been exposed to COVID-19.

The CDR3 region is CASSEPGGGYGYTF. The DNA of the CDR3 is TGTGCCAGCAGTGAACCCGGGGGGGGCTATGGCTACACCTTC. The chain recombines TRBV25-1 with TRBJ1-2; TRBD1 is a possible D gene (5 bases). The germline V gene has CDR1 MGHDK and CDR2 SYGVNS. CDR3 length: 14 amino acids. Trimming cost V 2 bases and J 4 bases, with 11 bases left between them.